Below, 10 T cell receptor beta chains from the same sample are listed, as sequenced in a study of OX40 agonist ivuxolimab in advanced cancers. The assay was immunoSEQ multiplex PCR, and TCRdb's table has in-frame clones only and misses some. The sample holds tens of thousands of clones, 89% seen once. This specimen consisted of CD4+ or CD8+ T cells sorted from blood, obtained in a trial of the OX40 agonist ivuxolimab. These receptors originate from an adult with an advanced solid tumor such as melanoma, head and neck, liver or kidney cancer.

The J gene is TRBJ2-7, the V gene TRBV11-2, with 8 bases aligning to TRBD2. CDR3 size: 15 residues. Germline loops: CDR1 SGHAT, CDR2 FQNNGV. The ends lost 7 bases at V and 6 bases at J; junction bases unmatched: 14. CDR3 nucleotide sequence: TGTGCCAGCAACTCCCGGGAGGGAACGTTTCGCGAGCAGTACTTC. This translates into CASNSREGTFREQYF.

The gene calls are TRBV9 and TRBJ2-1; 7 nucleotides align to TRBD1. This CDR3 is built from 16 residues. Germline CDR1 SGDLS, CDR2 YYNGEE. The junction had 5 bases not matched to a gene; V was cut back by 0 bases and J by 2 bases. The CDR3 sequence: CASSVGTGVPYNEQFF. CDR3 bases: TGTGCCAGCAGCGTAGGCACAGGGGTCCCCTACAATGAGCAGTTCTTC. Supplemented by reference TRBV9 and TRBJ2-1, the full variable domain reads DSGVTQTPKHLITATGQRVTLRCSPRSGDLSVYWYQQSLDQGLQFLIQYYNGEERAKGNILERFSAQQFPDLHSELNLSSLELGDSALYFCASSVGTGVPYNEQFFGPGTRLTVL.

This clone is a singleton in its sample. The chain joins TRBV5-1 to TRBJ2-1, with D uncertain. Trimming pared 4 bases from V and 6 bases from J, leaving 11 bases between. CDR1 and CDR2 (germline): SGHRS, YFSETQ. The CDR3 extends over 13 amino acids. The CDR3 loop is CASSAPARNEQFF. For the CDR3, the DNA is TGCGCCAGCAGCGCCCCCGCCCGCAATGAGCAGTTCTTC. Filled out from reference TRBV5-1 and TRBJ2-1, the complete variable domain reads KAGVTQTPRYLIKTRGQQVTLSCSPISGHRSVSWYQQTPGQGLQFLFEYFSETQRNKGNFPGRFSGRQFSNSRSEMNVSTLELGDSALYLCASSAPARNEQFFGPGTRLTVL.

Points on this clone: The sample carries other DNA sequences with the same CDR3. This chain links TRBV27 with TRBJ2-7; no definite D call. This CDR3 is 11 amino acids long. Per the germline V gene, CDR1 is MNHEY and CDR2 is SMNVEV (reference sequence). V lost 3 bases and J lost 4, with 4 bases in between. CDR3 coding DNA: TGTGCCAGCAGTTTCGGGTACGAGCAGTACTTC. The encoded protein is CASSFGYEQYF.

Of note for this clone: One end of the junction does not line up with germline, which may come from a read error. The chain recombines TRBV6-1 with TRBJ1-1; the D is unclear. CDR1 and CDR2 from the germline V gene are MNHNS and SASEGT. The CDR3 has 13 amino acids. CDR3 amino acids: CAGSEALLPEAFF. Here the CDR3 DNA reads TGTGCCGGCAGTGAAGCCCTATTGCCTGAAGCTTTCTTT.

V and J are TRBV30 and TRBJ1-1; D is undetermined. This CDR3 has 13 amino acids. Trimming removed 0 bases at V and 3 bases at J, with 8 bases between. CDR1 and CDR2 from the germline V gene are GTSNPN and SVGIG (reference sequence). This CDR3 reads CAWSVLSYTEAFF. In DNA, the CDR3 is TGTGCCTGGAGTGTACTGAGTTACACTGAAGCTTTCTTT.

This clone was seen a few times. The genes are TRBV6-1 and TRBJ1-2; a weak D match, TRBD1 (6 bases). This CDR3 contains 16 residues. CDR1 and CDR2 (germline): MNHNS, SASEGT. V was clipped by 1 base and J by 3 bases, with 15 bases between them. The CDR3 loop reads CASSEEAGAPYYGYTF. For the CDR3, the DNA is TGTGCCAGCAGTGAAGAGGCAGGGGCGCCTTACTATGGCTACACCTTC.

A single count supports this clone. The CDR3 is CASSLLTSGSTDNEQFF. In DNA form, the CDR3 reads TGTGCCAGCAGTTTATTGACTAGCGGGAGTACTGACAATGAGCAGTTCTTC. The chain recombines TRBV27 with TRBJ2-1; 12 bases are shared with TRBD2. J lost 5 bases, V lost 1 base, and 6 bases had no gene match. The CDR3 is 17 amino acids. The germline V gene has CDR1 MNHEY and CDR2 SMNVEV (reference sequence).

CDR3 DNA: TGCGCCAGCAGTGAGTCGAACACTGAAGCTTTCTTT. It codes for CASSESNTEAFF. The J gene is TRBJ1-1, the V gene TRBV10-1; D uncertain. V was shortened by 0 bases and J by 1 base, with 0 bases between the two germline ends. The CDR3 totals 12 residues. CDR1 and CDR2 from the germline V gene are WNHNN and SYGVQD (reference sequence).

By share, this clone counts as medium-sized. The V gene is TRBV19, the J gene TRBJ1-1; D unclear. The V end was cut by 4 bases, the J end by 4 bases, with 10 bases between. In germline, CDR1 is LNHDA, CDR2 SQIVND (reference sequence). CDR3 length: 13 amino acids. CDR3 residues: CASSTSRSTEAFF. The CDR3 DNA follows: TGTGCCAGTAGTACCTCTAGAAGCACTGAAGCTTTCTTT. Full variable domain (outside the CDR3, taken from reference TRBV19 and TRBJ1-1): DGGITQSPKYLFRKEGQNVTLSCEQNLNHDAMYWYRQDPGQGLRLIYYSQIVNDFQKGDIAEGYSVSREKKESFPLTVTSAQKNPTAFYLCASSTSRSTEAFFGQGTRLTVV.